These 15 T cell receptor beta chains originate from one sample sequenced in a study of cytomegalovirus exposure and HLA in healthy donors. Both 60 Vbeta primers and 13 Jbeta primers went into the PCR. The assay was immunoSEQ multiplex PCR, and TCRdb's table has in-frame clones only and misses some. The sample shows over 120,000 clones, and 0.9% to 1% sits with its ten largest clones. The sequenced sample was PBMCs. These receptors all come from a male donor in good health and CMV-seronegative.

V and J are TRBV30 and TRBJ1-5, with D perhaps matching TRBD1 (6 bases). Germline CDR1 and CDR2: GTSNPN and SVGIG (reference sequence). Trimming removed 0 bases at V and 4 bases at J, with 10 bases between. The CDR3 length is 14 residues. The CDR3 region has the DNA TGTGCCTGGAGTGTAAACAGGGATAATCAGCCCCAGCATTTT. Its translation is CAWSVNRDNQPQHF.

The rearrangement uses TRBV28 and TRBJ2-7, with D unresolved. The CDR3 is 13 residues long. The germline CDR1 and CDR2 sequences are MDHEN and SYDVKM. V dropped 3 bases and J dropped 3 bases, with 9 bases sitting between them. This CDR3 reads CASSFYGDYEQYF. The CDR3 region has the DNA TGTGCCAGCAGTTTTTACGGAGACTACGAGCAGTACTTC. Full variable domain (missing parts from reference TRBV28 and TRBJ2-7): DVKVTQSSRYLVKRTGEKVFLECVQDMDHENMFWYRQDPGLGLRLIYFSYDVKMKEKGDIPEGYSVSREKKERFSLILESASTNQTSMYLCASSFYGDYEQYFGPGTRLTVT.

V usage is TRBV19 and J usage is TRBJ2-3; possibly TRBD1 for D (6 bases). The CDR3 consists of 15 residues. Trimming left V 4 bases short and J 5 bases short, with 16 bases between. CDR1 is LNHDA, CDR2 SQIVND, per germline (reference sequence). In DNA, the CDR3 is TGTGCCAGTAGTAAGACAGGCCCACGTGGAGATACGCAGTATTTT. Translating gives CASSKTGPRGDTQYF. Combining the CDR3 with reference TRBV19 and TRBJ2-3 gives the whole variable domain DGGITQSPKYLFRKEGQNVTLSCEQNLNHDAMYWYRQDPGQGLRLIYYSQIVNDFQKGDIAEGYSVSREKKESFPLTVTSAQKNPTAFYLCASSKTGPRGDTQYFGPGTRLTVL.

V is TRBV2 and J is TRBJ1-4, with TRBD1 as a possible D gene (5 bases). V gave up 6 bases and J gave up 10 bases, with 15 bases separating them. The CDR3 runs to 13 residues. From germline, CDR1 is SNHLY and CDR2 FYNNEI. The CDR3 sequence is CASRQGVSGKLFF. The CDR3 DNA reads TGTGCCAGCAGGCAGGGTGTGTCCGGAAAACTGTTTTTT. The variable domain in full, with the rest retrieved from reference TRBV2 and TRBJ1-4, is EPEVTQTPSHQVTQMGQEVILRCVPISNHLYFYWYRQILGQKVEFLVSFYNNEISEKSEIFDDQFSVERPDGSNFTLKIRSTKLEDSAMYFCASRQGVSGKLFFGSGTQLSVL.

The V gene is TRBV6-5, the J gene TRBJ2-3, with D perhaps TRBD1 (5 bases). The V end was cut by 4 bases, the J end by 1 base, with 9 bases between. In germline, CDR1 is MNHEY, CDR2 SVGAGI. The length of the CDR3 is 14 residues. The CDR3 here is CASSWIGGTDTQYF. CDR3 bases: TGTGCCAGCAGTTGGATAGGGGGCACAGATACGCAGTATTTT.

V is TRBV28 and J is TRBJ1-2; 11 positions agree with TRBD1. The germline V gene has CDR1 MDHEN and CDR2 SYDVKM. V gave up 5 bases and J gave up 1 base; unmatched junction bases: 6. The CDR3 is 16 amino acids. The CDR3 protein is CASSGGTGGDNYGYTF. CDR3 sequence (DNA): TGTGCCAGCAGTGGGGGGACAGGGGGGGATAACTATGGCTACACCTTC.

The rearrangement uses TRBV28 and TRBJ2-1, with 9 bases matching TRBD2. The CDR3 spans 22 residues. The junction had 27 bases not matched to a gene; V was cut back by 4 bases and J by 5 bases. Per the germline V gene, CDR1 is MDHEN and CDR2 is SYDVKM. CDR3 coding DNA: TGTGCCAGCAGTTATTACCTAAAGCGGGAGGATACAAACCATGGGGGTCACAATGAGCAGTTCTTC. It is translated as CASSYYLKREDTNHGGHNEQFF.

The chain employs TRBV29-1 and TRBJ1-1, with no clear D. The V gene lost 5 bases and the J gene lost 4 bases, with 8 bases spanning the gap. Germline V gene data show CDR1 as SQVTM and CDR2 as ANQGSEA. The CDR3 totals 11 residues. CDR3 coding DNA: TGCAGCGTTCGGTTAGCCACTGAAGCTTTCTTT. This encodes CSVRLATEAFF.

The chain joins TRBV7-8 to TRBJ1-3, with D perhaps matching TRBD1 (6 bases). The CDR3 loop spans 15 amino acids. Per germline, CDR1 SGHVS and CDR2 FQNEAQ. The V end lost 4 bases, the J end lost 1 base, and 11 bases lay between the germline ends. The CDR3 spells CASSSTGKSGNTIYF. The CDR3 nucleotides read TGTGCCAGCAGCTCAACAGGGAAATCTGGAAACACCATATATTTT.

This chain links TRBV19 with TRBJ2-5; D might be TRBD2 (5 bases). The CDR3 length is 15 residues. V shed 2 bases and J shed 3 bases, with 13 bases lying between them. Per germline, CDR1 LNHDA and CDR2 SQIVND (reference sequence). CDR3 sequence reads: CASSIPAGKKETQYF. The DNA of the CDR3 is TGTGCCAGTAGTATACCGGCCGGGAAAAAAGAGACCCAGTACTTC.

The chain couples TRBV9 to TRBJ1-2; D perhaps matches TRBD1 (6 bases). V lost 3 bases and J lost 2, with 11 bases in between. This CDR3 region has 14 residues. Germline CDR1 reads SGDLS; CDR2 reads YYNGEE. The CDR3 sequence: CASSAGTLNYGYTF. DNA for the CDR3: TGTGCCAGCAGCGCCGGGACACTAAACTATGGCTACACCTTC.

J is TRBJ2-2 and V is TRBV14; tentative D call: TRBD2 (6 bases). Germline CDR1 and CDR2: SGHDN and FVKESK. The length of the CDR3 is 16 residues. V was cut by 1 base and J by 5 bases, with 14 bases left in between. The CDR3 DNA reads as TGTGCCAGCAGCCAAGTGATGGGAAGCGGGACCGGGGAGCTGTTTTTT. Translated, it gives CASSQVMGSGTGELFF.

CDR3 bases: TGTGCCAGCAGCCAAGGGACAGGAAGGGAGACCCAGTACTTC. Protein: CASSQGTGRETQYF. The chain has TRBV7-8 and TRBJ2-5, with 8 bases fitting TRBD1. This CDR3 spans 14 amino acids. Looked up from germline, CDR1 is SGHVS and CDR2 is FQNEAQ. Losses at the gene ends were 5 bases for V and 5 bases for J; bases not matched to a gene: 7.

The chain joins TRBV15 to TRBJ1-2, with D perhaps TRBD1 (6 bases). Germline assignment: CDR1 LNHNV and CDR2 YYDKDF (reference sequence). CDR3 size: 15 residues. Trimming stripped 6 bases from V and 4 bases from J, with 18 bases between. CDR3 residues: CATSRMDSSLYGYTF. DNA for the CDR3: TGTGCCACCAGTCGCATGGACAGCTCTCTCTATGGCTACACCTTC.

The rearrangement uses TRBV29-1 and TRBJ2-2; the D gene is possibly TRBD1 (7 bases). Trimming cost V 5 bases and J 8 bases, with 18 bases left between them. Germline V gives CDR1 SQVTM, CDR2 ANQGSEA. The CDR3 runs to 14 residues. The CDR3 loop reads CSVRRGQSAGELFF. The CDR3 nucleotides read TGCAGCGTTAGGAGGGGACAGTCTGCTGGGGAGCTGTTTTTT.